A selection of T cell receptor beta chains follows, all from one sample in a study of CD8 T cells in Susac syndrome. TCRdb ran MiXCR on the immunoSEQ multiplex PCR reads and lists one entry per CDR3 protein. The sample has 80,000 or so distinct CDR3 sequences; 90% to 95% are singletons. Sequenced input: CD8+ T cells from PBMCs. These receptors were obtained from a human donor in good health. CDR3s include the opening cysteine and the closing phenylalanine or tryptophan. A D gene is named only where the DNA matches it firmly. Only part of the rows carry a size: once, few, many, or a class if the clone is expanded.

clone size | J gene | D gene | V gene | CDR3 protein | CDR3 DNA
. | TRBJ2-1 | . | TRBV15 | CATSGGTPREQFF | TGTGCCACCAGCGGCGGGACTCCCCGAGAGCAGTTCTTC
. | TRBJ1-1 | . | TRBV9 | CASSVGDALAFF | TGTGCCAGCAGCGTAGGGGACGCATTGGCTTTCTTT
few | TRBJ2-1 | . | TRBV4-1 | CASSQGDNEQFF | TGCGCCAGCAGCCAAGGGGATAATGAGCAGTTCTTC
. | TRBJ1-5 | . | TRBV27 | CASSLLQANQPQHF | TGTGCCAGCAGTTTATTACAGGCCAATCAGCCCCAGCATTTT
. | TRBJ2-7 | . | TRBV27 | CASSPSLPSYEQYF | TGTGCCAGCAGTCCCTCTTTACCCAGCTACGAGCAGTACTTC
once | TRBJ2-1 | TRBD1 | TRBV12-3/TRBV12-4 | CASSPGQGLSYNEQFF | TGTGCCAGCAGCCCCGGACAGGGACTCTCCTACAATGAGCAGTTCTTC
. | TRBJ1-5 | . | TRBV4-1 | CASRAGGLNQPQHF | TGCGCCAGCAGGGCCGGGGGCCTCAATCAGCCCCAGCATTTT
. | TRBJ1-1 | . | TRBV29-1 | CRQSGATEAFF | TGCAGACAATCAGGGGCCACTGAAGCTTTCTTT
. | TRBJ1-1 | . | TRBV20-1 | CSARDVGGKNTEAFF | TGCAGTGCTAGAGATGTGGGCGGGAAGAACACTGAAGCTTTCTTT
. | TRBJ2-5 | . | TRBV23-1 | CASSQSNQRTTEQETQYF | TGCGCCAGCAGTCAATCGAACCAGCGGACTACAGAGCAAGAGACCCAGTACTTC
. | TRBJ1-1 | . | TRBV10-2 | CASSERQVTGDEAFF | TGCGCCAGCAGTGAGAGACAAGTTACCGGAGATGAGGCTTTCTTT
. | TRBJ2-1 | . | TRBV7-8 | CASSLGAGHNEQFF | TGTGCCAGCAGCTTAGGAGCTGGCCACAATGAGCAGTTCTTC
. | TRBJ1-5 | . | TRBV7-9 | CASSFNQGTNQPQHF | TGTGCCAGCAGCTTTAATCAGGGCACTAATCAGCCCCAGCATTTT
. | TRBJ1-5 | . | TRBV28 | CASSPSGGNQPQHF | TGTGCCAGCAGTCCGAGTGGGGGCAATCAGCCCCAGCATTTT